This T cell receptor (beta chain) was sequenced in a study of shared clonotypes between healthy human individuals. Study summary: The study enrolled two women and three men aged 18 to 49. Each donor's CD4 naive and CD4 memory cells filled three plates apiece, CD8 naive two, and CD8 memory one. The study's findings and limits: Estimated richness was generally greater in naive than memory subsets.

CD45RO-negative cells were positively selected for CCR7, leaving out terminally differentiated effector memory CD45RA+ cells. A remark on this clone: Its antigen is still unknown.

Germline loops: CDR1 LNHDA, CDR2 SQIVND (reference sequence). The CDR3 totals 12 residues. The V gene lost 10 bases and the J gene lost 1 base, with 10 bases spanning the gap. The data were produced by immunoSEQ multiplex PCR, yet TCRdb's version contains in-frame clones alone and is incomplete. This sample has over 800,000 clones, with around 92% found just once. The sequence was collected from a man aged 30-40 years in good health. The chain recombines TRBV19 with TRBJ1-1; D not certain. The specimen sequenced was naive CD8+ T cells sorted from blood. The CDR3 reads CATWAGNTEAFF. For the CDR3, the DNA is TGTGCCACTTGGGCGGGGAACACTGAAGCTTTCTTT.